This TCR beta chain was sequenced during a study of T cells in Graves' hyperthyroidism and ophthalmopathy. RNA transcripts gave rise to amplified TCR beta CDR3 regions. The HTBI set primed first-round TCR CDR3 RT-PCR. TCRdb re-called the multiplex PCR reads through MiXCR, storing one row per CDR3 protein. The sample records roughly 700,000 distinct CDR3 sequences, roughly a third being singletons. This clonotype has ten or more counts. The J segment lost 4 bases and the V segment lost 4 bases, leaving 7 bases of the junction unmatched. The CDR3 covers 14 residues. The germline gives CDR1 SQVTM, CDR2 ANQGSEA.

This chain joins TRBV29-1 and TRBJ1-2; 9 bases map to TRBD1. The sequencing sample was made of blood. The TCR comes from a middle-aged woman with Graves' hyperthyroidism. CDR3 protein: CSVAAGGQGYGYTF. CDR3 bases: TGCAGCGTTGCCGCGGGGGGACAGGGCTATGGCTACACCTTC.